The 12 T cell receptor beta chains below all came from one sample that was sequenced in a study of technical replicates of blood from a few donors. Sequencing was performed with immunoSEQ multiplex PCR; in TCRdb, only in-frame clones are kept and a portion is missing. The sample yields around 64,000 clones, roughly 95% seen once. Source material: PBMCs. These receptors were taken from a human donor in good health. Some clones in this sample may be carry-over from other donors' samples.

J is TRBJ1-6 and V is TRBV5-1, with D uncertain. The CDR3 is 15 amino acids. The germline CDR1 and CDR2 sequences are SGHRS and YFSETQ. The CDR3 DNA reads TGCGCGAGCCAGCTTTGGGAGGTTAACAATTCACCCCTCCACTTT. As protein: CASQLWEVNNSPLHF.

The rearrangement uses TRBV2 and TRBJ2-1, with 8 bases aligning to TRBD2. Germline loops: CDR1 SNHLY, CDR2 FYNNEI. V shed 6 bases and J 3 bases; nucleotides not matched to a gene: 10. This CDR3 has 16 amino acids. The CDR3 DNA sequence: TGTGCCAGCAGGAAGCTAGCGGGTGGCGTCTACAATGAGCAGTTCTTC. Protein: CASRKLAGGVYNEQFF.

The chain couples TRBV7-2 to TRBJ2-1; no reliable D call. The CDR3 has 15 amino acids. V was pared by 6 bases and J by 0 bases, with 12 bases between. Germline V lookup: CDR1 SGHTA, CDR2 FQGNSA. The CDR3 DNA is TGTGCCAGCAGTTCCGACTGGAGCTCCTACAATGAGCAGTTCTTC. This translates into CASSSDWSSYNEQFF.

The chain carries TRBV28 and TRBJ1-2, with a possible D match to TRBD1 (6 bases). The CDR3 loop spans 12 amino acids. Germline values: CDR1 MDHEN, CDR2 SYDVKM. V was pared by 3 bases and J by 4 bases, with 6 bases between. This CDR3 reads CASSFRGYGYTF. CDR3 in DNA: TGTGCCAGCAGTTTCAGGGGCTATGGCTACACCTTC.

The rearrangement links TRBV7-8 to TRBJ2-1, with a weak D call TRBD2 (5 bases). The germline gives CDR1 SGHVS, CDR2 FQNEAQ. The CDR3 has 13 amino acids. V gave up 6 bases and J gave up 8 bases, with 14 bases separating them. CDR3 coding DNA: TGTGCCAGCAGTCGCACGTTGAGGGATGAGCAGTTCTTC. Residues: CASSRTLRDEQFF.

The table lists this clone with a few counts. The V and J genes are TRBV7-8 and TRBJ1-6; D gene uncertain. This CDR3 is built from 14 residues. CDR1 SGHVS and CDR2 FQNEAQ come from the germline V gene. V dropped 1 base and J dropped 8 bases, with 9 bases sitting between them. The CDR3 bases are TGTGCCAGCAGCTTAGGGCAGGTTGATTCACCCCTCCACTTT. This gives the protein CASSLGQVDSPLHF.

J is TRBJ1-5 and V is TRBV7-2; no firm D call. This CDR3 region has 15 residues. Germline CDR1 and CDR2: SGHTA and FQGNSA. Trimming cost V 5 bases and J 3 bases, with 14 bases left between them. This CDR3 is CASSPDGEPNQPQHF. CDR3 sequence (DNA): TGTGCCAGCAGCCCGGACGGGGAACCCAATCAGCCCCAGCATTTT.

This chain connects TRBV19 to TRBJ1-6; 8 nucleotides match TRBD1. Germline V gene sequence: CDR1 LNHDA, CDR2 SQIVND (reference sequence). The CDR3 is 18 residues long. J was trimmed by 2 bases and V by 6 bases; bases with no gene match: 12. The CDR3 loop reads CASRPTLDRGAYNSPLHF. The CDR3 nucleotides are TGTGCCAGTAGACCCACACTTGACAGGGGTGCCTATAATTCACCCCTCCACTTT. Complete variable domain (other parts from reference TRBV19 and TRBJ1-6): DGGITQSPKYLFRKEGQNVTLSCEQNLNHDAMYWYRQDPGQGLRLIYYSQIVNDFQKGDIAEGYSVSREKKESFPLTVTSAQKNPTAFYLCASRPTLDRGAYNSPLHFGNGTRLTVT.

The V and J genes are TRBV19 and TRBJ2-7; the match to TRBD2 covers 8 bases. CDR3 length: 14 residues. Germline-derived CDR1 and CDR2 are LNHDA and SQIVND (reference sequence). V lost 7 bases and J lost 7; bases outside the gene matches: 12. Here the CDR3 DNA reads TGTGCCAGTATGTTGGGAGCGGGAGTCGGAGAGCAGTACTTC. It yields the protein CASMLGAGVGEQYF.

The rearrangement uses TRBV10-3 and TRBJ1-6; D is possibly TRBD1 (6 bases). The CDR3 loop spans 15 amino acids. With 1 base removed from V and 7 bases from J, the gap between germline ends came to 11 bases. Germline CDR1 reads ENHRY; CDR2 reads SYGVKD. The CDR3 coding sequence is TGTGCCATCAGTGAGTTCGCAGGGGAGAATTCACCCCTCCACTTT. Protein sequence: CAISEFAGENSPLHF.

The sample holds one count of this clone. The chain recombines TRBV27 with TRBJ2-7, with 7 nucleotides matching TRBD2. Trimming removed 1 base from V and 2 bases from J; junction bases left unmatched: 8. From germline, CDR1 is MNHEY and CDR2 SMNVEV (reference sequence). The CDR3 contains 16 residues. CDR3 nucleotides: TGTGCCAGCAGTTTATTCGGGCGGGAGAGCGCCTACGAGCAGTACTTC. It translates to CASSLFGRESAYEQYF.

CDR3 loop: CASSTPDRGYGSPLHF. CDR3 coding DNA: TGTGCCAGTAGTACGCCGGACAGGGGGTACGGTTCACCCCTCCACTTT. This chain joins TRBV19 and TRBJ1-6; 10 nucleotides agree with TRBD1. CDR1 and CDR2 (germline): LNHDA, SQIVND (reference sequence). Germline trimming cut 4 bases from V and 9 bases from J; bases unmatched to any gene: 9. The CDR3 has 16 residues.